These 14 T cell receptor beta chains came from one sample sequenced in a study of CD8 T cells in ankylosing spondylitis. Points from the study as a whole: Apparently characteristic of ankylosing spondylitis blood was a TCR beta motif (roughly eight highly homologous variants).

Their specific antigens are unknown. Each CDR3 protein gets one entry after TCRdb re-called the 5' RACE reads with MiXCR. Of 500,000 or so distinct CDR3 sequences in the sample, less than 6% are singletons; the top ten hold roughly 3.5%. Sequencing used blood, either unsorted or a sorted T cell fraction (not recorded which). These receptors all come from a male donor with ankylosing spondylitis.

J is TRBJ2-3 and V is TRBV20-1; TRBD2 aligns across 8 bases. V lost 3 bases and J lost 0; bases outside the gene matches: 2. The length of the CDR3 is 14 residues. Germline V gene sequence: CDR1 DFQATT, CDR2 SNEGSKA (reference sequence). CDR3 in DNA: TGCAGTGCTAGTCGGGGGGGAAGCACAGATACGCAGTATTTT. This encodes CSASRGGSTDTQYF.

This clonotype was seen at least ten times. The J gene is TRBJ1-1, the V gene TRBV7-3, with D maybe TRBD1 (6 bases). Trimming cost V 2 bases and J 1 base, with 11 bases left between them. CDR1 is SGHTA, CDR2 FQGTGA, per germline. This CDR3 comprises 15 residues. Here the CDR3 reads CASSLGGTSNTEAFF. The CDR3 bases are TGTGCCAGCAGCTTAGGAGGGACATCGAACACTGAAGCTTTCTTT.

The rearrangement joins TRBV5-6 to TRBJ2-7; 14 positions agree with TRBD2. From germline, CDR1 is SGHDT and CDR2 YYEEEE. The CDR3 loop spans 16 amino acids. Germline trimming cut 9 bases from V and 4 bases from J; bases unmatched to any gene: 12. The CDR3 region is CAMSPGTSGSEYEQYF. The CDR3 DNA reads as TGTGCCATGAGCCCCGGGACTAGCGGGAGTGAGTACGAGCAGTACTTC. Full variable domain (outside the CDR3, taken from reference TRBV5-6 and TRBJ2-7): DAGVTQSPTHLIKTRGQQVTLRCSPKSGHDTVSWYQQALGQGPQFIFQYYEEEERQRGNFPDRFSGHQFPNYSSELNVNALLLGDSALYLCAMSPGTSGSEYEQYFGPGTRLTVT.

The CDR3: CSSRDSYTDTQYF. The CDR3, as DNA: TGCAGCAGCAGGGACTCCTACACAGATACGCAGTATTTT. V usage is TRBV20-1 and J usage is TRBJ2-3; perhaps TRBD2 as D (6 bases). CDR1 and CDR2 from the germline V gene are DFQATT and SNEGSKA (reference sequence). CDR3 length: 13 amino acids.

This clonotype was seen ten or more times. J is TRBJ2-1 and V is TRBV29-1; 8 nucleotides agree with TRBD1. V shed 3 bases, J shed 4 bases, and the junction held 5 bases outside the gene matches. The CDR3 has 14 residues. CDR1 and CDR2 (germline): SQVTM, ANQGSEA. DNA for the CDR3: TGCAGCGTTGAGGGCAGGGGGCGGTACAATGAGCAGTTCTTC. This gives the protein CSVEGRGRYNEQFF.

This clonotype was recorded at least ten times. V gene TRBV5-1 combines with J gene TRBJ2-1; 7 bases agree with TRBD1. This CDR3 contains 12 residues. Germline V CDR1 and CDR2: SGHRS, YFSETQ. Trimming at V came to 6 bases and at J to 8 bases, leaving 5 bases not matched to a gene. CDR3 bases: TGCGCCAGCACCCAGGGGGTCCATGAGCAGTTCTTC. The encoded protein is CASTQGVHEQFF.

This clonotype showed up many times. The rearrangement joins TRBV20-1 to TRBJ2-6; D unresolved. The CDR3 totals 14 residues. CDR1 DFQATT and CDR2 SNEGSKA come from the germline V gene (reference sequence). Trimming removed 3 bases at V and 2 bases at J, with 8 bases between. In nucleotides, the CDR3 is TGCAGTGCTAGTTTGGTGGCTGGGGCCAACGTCCTGACTTTC. Protein product: CSASLVAGANVLTF.

Many counts were recorded for this clonotype. The CDR3, as DNA: TGTGCACGATGCCAGGGGGCTCAGAAAATGAACACTGAAGCTTTCTTT. Protein sequence: CARCQGAQKMNTEAFF. This chain uses TRBV24-1 with TRBJ1-1, with 8 positions matching TRBD1. This CDR3 spans 16 amino acids. Germline CDR1 and CDR2: KGHDR and SFDVKD.

This clonotype was found many times. This sequence joins TRBV27 and TRBJ1-1; tentatively, D is TRBD1 (5 bases). With 2 bases removed from V and 5 bases from J, the gap between germline ends came to 18 bases. The length of the CDR3 is 16 residues. CDR1 and CDR2 (germline): MNHEY, SMNVEV (reference sequence). The CDR3 is CASSLADIRMGTEAFF. The CDR3 DNA follows: TGTGCCAGCAGTTTAGCGGACATCCGCATGGGAACTGAAGCTTTCTTT.

There are many counts of this clonotype. The chain links TRBV7-2 to TRBJ1-4; TRBD1 might be the D (5 bases). The V gene's germline CDR1 is SGHTA and CDR2 FQGNSA. The CDR3 is made up of 16 amino acids. Between the trimmed V and J ends, which lost 5 bases and 0 bases, there was a span of 13 bases. This chain's CDR3 is CASSRGSDATNEKLFF. The CDR3 region has the DNA TGTGCCAGCAGCCGGGGGTCGGATGCAACTAATGAAAAACTGTTTTTT.

In this sample, this clonotype turned up many times. J is TRBJ2-7 and V is TRBV28; the D call may be TRBD1 or TRBD2 (7 bases each). The CDR3 runs 15 residues. Looked up from germline, CDR1 is MDHEN and CDR2 is SYDVKM. The V end lost 7 bases, the J end lost 3 bases, and 19 bases lay between the germline ends. The CDR3 region is CASTFHGGTDYEQYF. CDR3 DNA: TGTGCCAGCACTTTTCACGGGGGGACAGACTACGAGCAGTACTTC.

The chain combines TRBV20-1 with TRBJ1-1; D uncertain. V was pared by 0 bases and J by 0 bases, with 11 bases between. The CDR3 is made up of 15 amino acids. Germline loops: CDR1 DFQATT, CDR2 SNEGSKA (reference sequence). The CDR3 nucleotides are TGCAGTGCTAGAGATGGGATCAGCGTGAACACTGAAGCTTTCTTT. This codes for CSARDGISVNTEAFF.

The table lists this clonotype with many counts. The V call is TRBV12-3 or TRBV12-4, the J call TRBJ2-3; 10 bases are shared with TRBD1. The CDR3 consists of 15 residues. The ends lost 8 bases at V and 0 bases at J; junction bases unmatched: 5. DNA of the CDR3: TGTGCCAGCGCTGGGACAGGGGCTAGCACAGATACGCAGTATTTT. It encodes CASAGTGASTDTQYF.

This clonotype was seen ten or more times. This chain links TRBV6-6 with TRBJ1-5; D unclear. The germline V gene has CDR1 MNHNY and CDR2 SVGAGI (reference sequence). Trimming took off 6 bases at V and 6 bases at J, with 6 bases between the two ends. The CDR3 length is 11 residues. The CDR3 nucleotides are TGTGCCAGCAGCAAGGGTCAGCCCCAGCATTTT. Amino acid sequence: CASSKGQPQHF.